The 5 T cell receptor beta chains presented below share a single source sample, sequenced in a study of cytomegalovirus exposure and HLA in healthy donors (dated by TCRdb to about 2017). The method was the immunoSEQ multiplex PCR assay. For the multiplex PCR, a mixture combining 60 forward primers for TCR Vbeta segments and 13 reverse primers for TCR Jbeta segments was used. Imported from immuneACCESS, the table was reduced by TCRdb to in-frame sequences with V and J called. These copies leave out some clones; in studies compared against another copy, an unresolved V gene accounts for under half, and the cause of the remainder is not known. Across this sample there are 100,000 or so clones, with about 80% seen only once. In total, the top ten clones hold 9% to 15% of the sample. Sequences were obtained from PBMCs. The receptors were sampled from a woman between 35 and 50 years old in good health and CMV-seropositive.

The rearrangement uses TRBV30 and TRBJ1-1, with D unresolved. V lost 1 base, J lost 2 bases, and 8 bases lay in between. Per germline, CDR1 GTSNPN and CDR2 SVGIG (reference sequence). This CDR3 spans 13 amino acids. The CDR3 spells CAWSGPLNTEAFF. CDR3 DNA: TGTGCCTGGAGTGGCCCCCTAAACACTGAAGCTTTCTTT.

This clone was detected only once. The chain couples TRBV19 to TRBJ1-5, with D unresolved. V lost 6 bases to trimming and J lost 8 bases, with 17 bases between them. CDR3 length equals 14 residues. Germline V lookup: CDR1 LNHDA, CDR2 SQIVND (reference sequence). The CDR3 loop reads CASSPMGGSKPQHF. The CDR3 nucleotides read TGTGCCAGTAGCCCCATGGGAGGGAGTAAGCCCCAGCATTTT.

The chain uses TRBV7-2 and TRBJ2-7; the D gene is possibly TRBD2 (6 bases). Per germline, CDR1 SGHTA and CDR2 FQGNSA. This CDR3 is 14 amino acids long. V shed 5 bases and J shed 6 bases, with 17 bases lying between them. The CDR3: CASSPNHRGSEQYF. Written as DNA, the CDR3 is TGTGCCAGCAGCCCCAACCACCGGGGGTCCGAGCAGTACTTC.

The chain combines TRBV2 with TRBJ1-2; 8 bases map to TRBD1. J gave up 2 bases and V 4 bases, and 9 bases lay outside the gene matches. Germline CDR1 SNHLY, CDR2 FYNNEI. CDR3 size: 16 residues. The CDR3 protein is CASSGRGPGVNYGYTF. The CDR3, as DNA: TGTGCCAGCAGTGGCAGGGGGCCTGGTGTGAACTATGGCTACACCTTC.

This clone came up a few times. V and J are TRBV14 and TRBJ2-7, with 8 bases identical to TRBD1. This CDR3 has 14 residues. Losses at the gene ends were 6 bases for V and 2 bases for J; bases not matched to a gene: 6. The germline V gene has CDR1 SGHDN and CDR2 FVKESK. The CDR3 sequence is CASSGQGIPYEQYF. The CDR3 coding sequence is TGTGCCAGCAGTGGACAGGGAATACCCTACGAGCAGTACTTC.